A selection of T cell receptor beta chains follows, all from one sample in a study of T cells in localized non-small cell lung cancer. Data came from immunoSEQ multiplex PCR; TCRdb stores just in-frame clones and leaves some out. Of 5,000 to 7,000 clones listed, 25% to 30% are singletons. Sequences were derived from lung tumor tissue, sampled before any cancer treatment. All receptors derive from a female donor at least 60 years old with stage I lung adenocarcinoma. CDR3s include the opening cysteine and the closing phenylalanine or tryptophan. Each record gives: clone size, D gene, J gene, V gene, CDR3 protein, CDR3 DNA. The D gene is left open where the match is weak. Some rows mark clone size as missing; the rest say once, few, many or name a class of expanded clone.

-,-,TRBJ2-1,TRBV5-1,CASSFLLASGNNEQFF,TGCGCCAGCAGCTTCTTGCTAGCGTCTGGTAACAATGAGCAGTTCTTC
few,-,TRBJ1-1,TRBV11-3,CASRPSYGQNTEAFF,TGTGCCAGCAGACCCTCCTACGGACAGAACACTGAAGCTTTCTTT
-,-,TRBJ2-4,TRBV28,CASSLGGSKNIQYF,TGTGCCAGCAGTTTAGGGGGGTCCAAAAACATTCAGTACTTC
few,TRBD2,TRBJ2-1,TRBV11-3,CASSFSGTSGGKQFF,TGTGCCAGCAGCTTCTCCGGGACTAGCGGGGGTAAGCAGTTCTTC
-,-,TRBJ1-1,TRBV28,CASSPTSAGGHAFF,TGTGCCAGCAGCCCAACCTCAGCCGGGGGTCACGCTTTCTTT
-,-,TRBJ1-1,TRBV18,CASSTGQNTEAFF,TGTGCCAGCTCAACAGGACAGAACACTGAAGCTTTCTTT
medium-sized,TRBD1,TRBJ2-7,TRBV11-3,CASSLGDRGKEQYF,TGTGCCAGCAGCTTAGGAGACAGGGGTAAAGAGCAGTACTTC
-,TRBD1,TRBJ1-5,TRBV9,CASSPDRDQPQHF,TGTGCCAGCAGTCCGGACAGGGACCAGCCCCAGCATTTT
-,-,TRBJ1-2,TRBV10-2,CASRKDSYGYTF,TGCGCCAGCCGAAAAGACTCCTATGGCTACACCTTC
-,-,TRBJ2-3,TRBV11-3,CASSFTGLGSGTDTQYF,TGTGCCAGCAGCTTCACAGGGTTGGGAAGCGGGACAGATACGCAGTATTTT
-,-,TRBJ1-4,TRBV6-8,CASRNGQNNEKLFF,TGTGCCAGCAGAAACGGACAGAATAATGAAAAACTGTTTTTT
-,-,TRBJ2-5,TRBV18,CASSPGGDQETQYF,TGTGCCAGCTCACCCGGCGGAGACCAAGAGACCCAGTACTTC
medium-sized,-,TRBJ1-1,TRBV6-8,CASSYAGENTEAFF,TGTGCCAGCAGTTACGCAGGGGAGAACACTGAAGCTTTCTTT
few,TRBD2,TRBJ2-2,TRBV7-2,CASSLYEASGASGELFF,TGTGCCAGCAGCTTATACGAGGCTAGCGGGGCTAGCGGGGAGCTGTTTTTT
-,-,TRBJ1-4,TRBV18,CASSPAQGNEKLFF,TGTGCCAGCTCACCGGCGCAGGGGAATGAAAAACTGTTTTTT
medium-sized,-,TRBJ1-2,TRBV6-8,CASSYPGASYGYTF,TGTGCCAGCAGTTACCCGGGGGCGAGCTATGGCTACACCTTC
-,TRBD1,TRBJ2-2,TRBV19,CASSIGQGSGGELFF,TGTGCCAGTAGTATAGGACAGGGGTCAGGCGGGGAGCTGTTTTTT
few,-,TRBJ2-2,TRBV11-3,CASSLGFSLYGELFF,TGTGCCAGCAGCTTGGGCTTCAGCCTTTACGGGGAGCTGTTTTTT
-,-,TRBJ2-5,TRBV10-3,CAISESQQGKETQYF,TGTGCCATCAGTGAGTCGCAACAGGGAAAAGAGACCCAGTACTTC
-,-,TRBJ1-1,TRBV9,CASSPRLGEGEGTEAFF,TGTGCCAGCAGCCCCAGGTTGGGGGAGGGGGAAGGCACTGAAGCTTTCTTT
-,-,TRBJ2-5,TRBV19,CASSMGAGPFATQYF,TGTGCCAGTAGTATGGGGGCCGGGCCCTTTGCGACCCAGTACTTC
-,-,TRBJ1-1,TRBV11-3,CASSLGGMGVLNTEAFF,TGTGCCAGCAGCTTAGGAGGAATGGGGGTTTTGAACACTGAAGCTTTCTTT
few,-,TRBJ2-5,TRBV30,CAWSGPDIQETQYF,TGTGCCTGGAGTGGCCCGGACATCCAAGAGACCCAGTACTTC
-,-,TRBJ1-5,TRBV19,CASKGSLNQPQHF,TGTGCCAGTAAGGGCAGCCTCAATCAGCCCCAGCATTTT
few,-,TRBJ2-5,TRBV6-8,CASSPDSGETQYF,TGTGCCAGCAGCCCTGACTCGGGAGAGACCCAGTACTTC
few,-,TRBJ1-1,TRBV9,CASSVETDSLEAFF,TGTGCCAGCAGCGTAGAAACCGACTCGCTTGAAGCTTTCTTT
-,TRBD1,TRBJ2-7,TRBV29-1,CSVVGQGALDGEQYF,TGCAGCGTTGTGGGACAGGGGGCCTTAGATGGCGAGCAGTACTTC
-,-,TRBJ2-6,TRBV30,CAWSLPGANVLTF,TGTGCCTGGAGCCTCCCTGGGGCCAACGTCCTGACTTTC
large,-,TRBJ1-1,TRBV15,CATSRDGGNTEAFF,TGTGCCACCAGCAGAGATGGTGGAAACACTGAAGCTTTCTTT
few,TRBD1,TRBJ1-5,TRBV9,CASSGDRGQGQPQHF,TGTGCCAGCAGTGGGGACAGGGGGCAAGGTCAGCCCCAGCATTTT
-,-,TRBJ1-1,TRBV18,CASSPLGVNTEAFF,TGTGCCAGCTCACCCTTGGGAGTGAACACTGAAGCTTTCTTT
once,-,TRBJ2-6,TRBV5-1,CASSLIQGTGANVLTF,TGCGCCAGCAGCTTGATTCAGGGGACTGGGGCCAACGTCCTGACTTTC
few,TRBD2,TRBJ2-1,TRBV18,CASSPGLAGHNEQFF,TGTGCCAGCTCACCAGGACTAGCGGGACACAATGAGCAGTTCTTC
few,TRBD1,TRBJ1-6,TRBV7-6,CASSLGARTGGSPLHF,TGTGCCAGCAGCTTAGGAGCGAGGACAGGGGGATCACCCCTCCACTTT
-,-,TRBJ2-5,TRBV25-1,CASSVDRYQETQYF,TGTGCCAGCAGTGTTGACAGGTACCAAGAGACCCAGTACTTC
-,-,TRBJ1-1,TRBV9,CASRGQKNTEAFF,TGTGCCAGCAGGGGACAAAAGAACACTGAAGCTTTCTTT
few,-,TRBJ2-7,TRBV11-3,CASSLGGGWDEQYF,TGTGCCAGCAGCTTAGGCGGGGGCTGGGACGAGCAGTACTTC
-,TRBD2,TRBJ2-3,TRBV30,CAWSGPTSGFSDTQYF,TGTGCCTGGAGTGGGCCGACTAGCGGGTTTTCAGATACGCAGTATTTT
-,TRBD1,TRBJ2-5,TRBV11-3,CASSQGVVEETQYF,TGTGCTAGCAGCCAGGGGGTAGTAGAAGAGACCCAGTACTTC